The 28 T cell receptor beta chains below come from one sample, sequenced in a study of T-cell reconstitution after alpha-beta-depleted transplantation in children. Preparation of the TCRbeta library involved a method that used unique molecular identifiers. TCRdb fed the PCR reads into MiXCR, producing one record per CDR3 protein. The sample holds approximately 500,000 distinct CDR3 sequences; about 10% are singletons and the top ten take roughly 2%. The specimen comprised PBMCs, sampled before TCRalphabeta/CD19-depleted stem cell transplant. These receptors were collected from a child aged 2 to 10 with inherited bone marrow failure, due to receive a stem cell transplant.

There are many counts of this clonotype. This sequence joins TRBV12-3 or TRBV12-4 and TRBJ2-3; 7 bases map to TRBD1. CDR3 size: 16 residues. Trimming removed 1 base from V and 1 base from J; junction bases left unmatched: 5. The CDR3 DNA is TGTGCCAGCAGTTTAGACCCAGGGGGAGGCACAGATACGCAGTATTTT. Its translation: CASSLDPGGGTDTQYF.

This clonotype was counted ten times or more. The rearrangement uses TRBV5-6 and TRBJ1-2, with D tentatively TRBD1 (5 bases). This CDR3 has 14 residues. CDR1 is SGHDT and CDR2 is YYEEEE in the germline V gene. Trimming pared 0 bases from V and 4 bases from J, leaving 10 bases between. The chain's CDR3 is CASSLGGPSYGYTF. In DNA, the CDR3 is TGTGCCAGCAGCTTGGGGGGACCGTCCTATGGCTACACCTTC.

The sample holds many counts of this clonotype. This chain uses TRBV10-3 with TRBJ1-2, with 7 bases lining up with TRBD1. The junction had 5 bases not matched to a gene; V was cut back by 4 bases and J by 3 bases. CDR3 length: 14 amino acids. Germline lookup yields CDR1 ENHRY and CDR2 SYGVKD. The CDR3 spells CAISVLGTDYGYTF. The CDR3 nucleotides are TGTGCCATCAGTGTCCTCGGGACAGACTATGGCTACACCTTC.

The J gene is TRBJ2-1, the V gene TRBV5-1; D is unclear. Germline values: CDR1 SGHRS, CDR2 YFSETQ. Between the trimmed V and J ends, which lost 2 bases and 4 bases, there was a span of 13 bases. CDR3 length equals 15 residues. CDR3 loop: CASSFNGDPYNEQFF. CDR3 in DNA: TGCGCCAGCAGCTTTAATGGCGATCCATACAATGAGCAGTTCTTC.

This clonotype has only a few counts. This chain connects TRBV12-3 or TRBV12-4 to TRBJ2-1; D is uncertain. This CDR3 has 12 amino acids. Trimming removed 5 bases at V and 10 bases at J, with 12 bases between. CDR3 region: CASSDDVREQFF. CDR3 nucleotides: TGTGCCAGCAGTGACGACGTCAGAGAGCAGTTCTTC.

The V call is TRBV27, the J call TRBJ1-4; TRBD1 might be the D (5 bases). This CDR3 has 13 residues. V lost 3 bases and J lost 8, with 10 bases in between. Germline CDR1 is MNHEY and CDR2 is SMNVEV (reference sequence). The CDR3: CASSFRAYEKLFF. The DNA of the CDR3 is TGTGCCAGCAGTTTCAGGGCTTACGAAAAACTGTTTTTT.

With regard to this clonotype: A clone one base away is much larger, so this may be a read error. The chain combines TRBV29-1 with TRBJ2-3; perhaps D is TRBD1 or TRBD2 (5 bases each). There are 12 residues in the CDR3. The germline V gene has CDR1 SQVTM and CDR2 ANQGSEA. V dropped 4 bases and J dropped 9 bases, with 14 bases sitting between them. CDR3 region: CSVARGRWTQYF. The DNA of the CDR3 is TGCAGCGTTGCCCGGGGACGGTGGACGCAGTATTTT.

This clonotype came up a few times. The CDR3 sequence: CASSKLGTSSYEQYF. The CDR3 coding sequence is TGTGCCAGCAGCAAACTCGGGACGTCCTCCTACGAGCAGTACTTC. The V gene is TRBV7-2, the J gene TRBJ2-7; D tentatively reads TRBD1 or TRBD2 (5 bases each). The CDR3 loop spans 15 amino acids. Per germline, CDR1 SGHTA and CDR2 FQGNSA. V was clipped by 5 bases and J by 0 bases, with 14 bases between them.

The rearrangement uses TRBV20-1 and TRBJ2-1; D is possibly TRBD2 (6 bases). The V and J ends lost 3 bases and 9 bases respectively, with 21 bases between them. The CDR3 spans 15 residues. Per the germline V gene, CDR1 is DFQATT and CDR2 is SNEGSKA (reference sequence). CDR3 loop: CSASRSGLFIGEQFF. The CDR3 nucleotides read TGCAGTGCTAGCAGGAGCGGGCTCTTTATTGGTGAGCAGTTCTTC.

In this sample, this clonotype turned up many times. The genes are TRBV5-1 and TRBJ1-1, with TRBD1 matching over 7 bases. The V gene's germline CDR1 is SGHRS and CDR2 YFSETQ. The CDR3 covers 14 residues. Losses at the gene ends were 5 bases for V and 3 bases for J; bases not matched to a gene: 7. The CDR3 is CASREQGRDTEAFF. The CDR3 region has the DNA TGCGCCAGCAGGGAACAGGGGAGGGACACTGAAGCTTTCTTT. The full variable domain, rest sourced from reference TRBV5-1 and TRBJ1-1, is KAGVTQTPRYLIKTRGQQVTLSCSPISGHRSVSWYQQTPGQGLQFLFEYFSETQRNKGNFPGRFSGRQFSNSRSEMNVSTLELGDSALYLCASREQGRDTEAFFGQGTRLTVV.

The chain has TRBV23-1 and TRBJ2-1, with 10 bases that match TRBD1. TRBV23-1 is given ORF status, its function remaining uncertain. The J segment lost 0 bases and the V segment lost 0 bases, leaving 11 bases of the junction unmatched. The length of the CDR3 is 20 residues. Written as DNA, the CDR3 is TGCGCCAGCAGTCAATCCGGGACAGGGGTCTCTGCCAGCTCCTACAATGAGCAGTTCTTC. Protein product: CASSQSGTGVSASSYNEQFF.

The table lists this clonotype with many counts. The chain joins TRBV10-2 to TRBJ1-6; D ambiguous. The V end was cut by 4 bases, the J end by 8 bases, with 18 bases between. CDR1 is WSHSY, CDR2 SAAADI, per germline. The CDR3 is made up of 16 amino acids. CDR3: CASSGGFGGWDSPLHF. The CDR3 coding sequence is TGCGCCAGCAGTGGCGGTTTCGGAGGATGGGATTCACCCCTCCACTTT.

This clonotype has ten or more counts. The chain carries TRBV29-1 and TRBJ2-3; D is ambiguous. Trimming stripped 4 bases from V and 0 bases from J, with 8 bases between. Germline CDR1 SQVTM, CDR2 ANQGSEA. The CDR3 consists of 13 residues. The CDR3 loop is CSVVWQSTDTQYF. CDR3 DNA: TGCAGCGTTGTTTGGCAGAGCACAGATACGCAGTATTTT.

The chain couples TRBV21-1 to TRBJ2-7; TRBD2 reflects the table's D call only, with no check against the DNA. TRBV21-1 is tagged as a pseudogene. The CDR3 consists of 19 residues. This CDR3 reads CASTPRTSRRTPLSYEQYF. CDR3 bases: TGTGCCAGCACTCCAAGGACTAGCAGGAGGACCCCTCTCTCCTACGAGCAGTACTTC.

The table lists this clonotype with many counts. This chain links TRBV15 with TRBJ2-7; 8 bases are shared with TRBD2. There are 17 residues in the CDR3. The germline gives CDR1 LNHNV, CDR2 YYDKDF (reference sequence). The trim removed 1 base at V and 5 bases at J, leaving 13 bases unmatched. CDR3 nucleotides: TGTGCCACCAGCAGAGTTCCCCCGGGACTAGAAGTCAACGAGCAGTACTTC. It encodes CATSRVPPGLEVNEQYF. Filled out from reference TRBV15 and TRBJ2-7, the complete variable domain reads DAMVIQNPRYQVTQFGKPVTLSCSQTLNHNVMYWYQQKSSQAPKLLFHYYDKDFNNEADTPDNFQSRRPNTSFCFLDIRSPGLGDTAMYLCATSRVPPGLEVNEQYFGPGTRLTVT.

This clonotype was recorded many times. This chain links TRBV3-1 with TRBJ2-7; TRBD1 agrees at 7 bases. The germline V gene encodes CDR1 LGHDT and CDR2 YNNKEL (reference sequence). V lost 4 bases and J lost 1; bases outside the gene matches: 7. The CDR3 is made up of 15 amino acids. CDR3 residues: CASSRTGTASYEQYF. CDR3 nucleotides: TGTGCCAGCAGCCGAACCGGGACAGCTTCCTACGAGCAGTACTTC.

This clonotype was observed once. The chain couples TRBV7-2 to TRBJ2-5, with 9 bases lining up with TRBD1. The V gene end was trimmed by 4 bases and the J gene end by 2 bases; junction bases not matched to a gene: 5. Germline V lookup: CDR1 SGHTA, CDR2 FQGNSA. There are 15 residues in the CDR3. The CDR3 loop reads CASSYRQGGQETQYF. DNA of the CDR3: TGTGCCAGCAGCTATAGACAGGGGGGACAAGAGACCCAGTACTTC.

This clonotype was observed at least ten times. The V gene is TRBV5-6, the J gene TRBJ2-3, with D possibly being TRBD2 (5 bases). The CDR3 loop spans 16 amino acids. CDR1 is SGHDT and CDR2 is YYEEEE in the germline V gene. Trimming stripped 5 bases from V and 0 bases from J, with 16 bases between. The CDR3 bases are TGTGCCAGCAGGGTGATTTCAGGCGGGAGCACAGATACGCAGTATTTT. It is translated as CASRVISGGSTDTQYF.

Only a few counts were recorded for this clonotype. V gene TRBV20-1 combines with J gene TRBJ2-1; TRBD2 matches at 8 bases. V lost 4 bases and J lost 4; bases outside the gene matches: 6. Looked up from germline, CDR1 is DFQATT and CDR2 is SNEGSKA (reference sequence). The CDR3 has 14 residues. The CDR3 nucleotides are TGCAGTGCTATTCACAGCGGGAGATACAATGAGCAGTTCTTC. Translated, it gives CSAIHSGRYNEQFF.

This clonotype was seen many times. The chain combines TRBV12-3 or TRBV12-4 with TRBJ2-2; TRBD2 might be the D (7 bases). V dropped 6 bases and J dropped 5 bases, with 16 bases sitting between them. There are 15 residues in the CDR3. The CDR3 DNA sequence: TGTGCCAGCAGGACCGCCAGGGGAGGGACCGGGGAGCTGTTTTTT. Translation: CASRTARGGTGELFF.

This clonotype was detected ten times or more. V and J are TRBV4-3 and TRBJ2-7; 7 bases align to TRBD1. V gave up 4 bases and J gave up 3 bases; unmatched junction bases: 9. CDR1 is LGHNA, CDR2 YSLEER, per germline. This CDR3 has 15 amino acids. The DNA for the CDR3 is TGCGCCAGCAGCCCTACTGACAGGGACCTCTACGAGCAGTACTTC. Translating it yields CASSPTDRDLYEQYF.

Ten or more counts support this clonotype. The chain carries TRBV7-8 and TRBJ2-3; 15 bases line up with TRBD2. The germline V gene encodes CDR1 SGHVS and CDR2 FQNEAQ. CDR3 length: 16 amino acids. V was pared by 5 bases and J by 6 bases, with 6 bases of the junction left unmatched. The CDR3 region is CASSPLGLAGGDTQYF. CDR3 sequence (DNA): TGTGCCAGCAGCCCACTGGGACTAGCGGGAGGTGATACGCAGTATTTT. Filled out from reference TRBV7-8 and TRBJ2-3, the complete variable domain reads GAGVSQSPRYKVAKRGQDVALRCDPISGHVSLFWYQQALGQGPEFLTYFQNEAQLDKSGLPSDRFFAERPEGSVSTLKIQRTQQEDSAVYLCASSPLGLAGGDTQYFGPGTRLTVL.

In its sample, this clonotype was seen many times. V and J are TRBV12-3 or TRBV12-4 and TRBJ2-1; D might be TRBD1 or TRBD2, each matching 5 bases. The CDR3 runs 15 residues. The V gene lost 5 bases and the J gene lost 6 bases, with 17 bases spanning the gap. For the CDR3, the DNA is TGTGCCAGCAGTCCGGGACGCAGGCCCTCCAATGAGCAGTTCTTC. The encoded protein is CASSPGRRPSNEQFF.

This clonotype was detected ten times or more. The chain couples TRBV4-3 to TRBJ2-7; D gene unclear. Between the trimmed V and J ends, which lost 3 bases and 1 base, there was a span of 13 bases. The CDR3 consists of 15 residues. Germline CDR1 is LGHNA and CDR2 is YSLEER. CDR3: CASSQGRASSYEQYF. Here the CDR3 DNA reads TGCGCCAGCAGCCAGGGAAGGGCCTCTTCCTACGAGCAGTACTTC.

Notes on this clonotype: This may come from a read error, since a much larger clone is one base off. V gene TRBV28 combines with J gene TRBJ1-1; D gene ambiguous. Germline lookup yields CDR1 MDHEN and CDR2 SYDVKM. The CDR3 is 15 residues long. The CDR3 DNA follows: TGTGCCAGCAGACAGATAGGACGGAGTAACACTGGAGCTTTCTTT. Translation: CASRQIGRSNTGAFF.

The J gene is TRBJ2-7, the V gene TRBV28; TRBD2 matches at 7 bases. This CDR3 has 15 amino acids. With 1 base clipped from V and 7 bases from J, the junction kept 10 bases outside the gene matches. In germline, CDR1 is MDHEN, CDR2 SYDVKM. CDR3 sequence (DNA): TGTGCCAGCAGTTTATACCCGGTCGTGGGAGGGGAGCAGTACTTC. Residues: CASSLYPVVGGEQYF.

This clonotype was seen repeatedly, ten times or more. The rearrangement uses TRBV7-9 and TRBJ2-1, with D perhaps TRBD2 (5 bases). Germline V gene sequence: CDR1 SEHNR, CDR2 FQNEAQ (reference sequence). The V end lost 4 bases, the J end lost 6 bases, and 19 bases lay between the germline ends. There are 16 residues in the CDR3. CDR3 bases: TGTGCCAGCAGCTCAGAGGGATCTGTAGACCGCAATGAGCAGTTCTTC. Translation: CASSSEGSVDRNEQFF.

This sequence joins TRBV11-2 and TRBJ2-5, with TRBD1 as a possible D gene (6 bases). The germline V gene encodes CDR1 SGHAT and CDR2 FQNNGV. Between the trimmed V and J ends, which lost 4 bases and 5 bases, there was a span of 17 bases. The CDR3 has 15 amino acids. CDR3 nucleotide sequence: TGTGCCAGCAGCTCCCAAACAGGGTTCGAGGAGACCCAGTACTTC. This codes for CASSSQTGFEETQYF.